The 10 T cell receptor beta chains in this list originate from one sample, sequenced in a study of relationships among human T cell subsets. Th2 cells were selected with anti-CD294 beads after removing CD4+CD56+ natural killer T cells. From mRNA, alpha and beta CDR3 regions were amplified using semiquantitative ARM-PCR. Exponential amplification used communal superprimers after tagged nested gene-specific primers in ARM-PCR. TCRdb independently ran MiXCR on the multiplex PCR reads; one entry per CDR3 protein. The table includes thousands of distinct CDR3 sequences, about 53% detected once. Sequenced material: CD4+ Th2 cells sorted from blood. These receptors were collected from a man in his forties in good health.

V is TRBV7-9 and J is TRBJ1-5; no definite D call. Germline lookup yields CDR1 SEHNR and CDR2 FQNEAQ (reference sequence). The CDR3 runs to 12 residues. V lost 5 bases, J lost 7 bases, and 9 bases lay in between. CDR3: CASSLNRQPQHF. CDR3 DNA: TGTGCCAGCAGCCTCAACCGGCAGCCCCAGCATTTT.

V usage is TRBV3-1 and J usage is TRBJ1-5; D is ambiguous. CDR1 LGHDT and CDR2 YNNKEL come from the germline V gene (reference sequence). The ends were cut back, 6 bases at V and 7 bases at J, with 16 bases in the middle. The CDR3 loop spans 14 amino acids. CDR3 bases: TGTGCCAGCAGAAAATCCGGGAATGGGCAGCCCCAGCATTTT. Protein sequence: CASRKSGNGQPQHF.

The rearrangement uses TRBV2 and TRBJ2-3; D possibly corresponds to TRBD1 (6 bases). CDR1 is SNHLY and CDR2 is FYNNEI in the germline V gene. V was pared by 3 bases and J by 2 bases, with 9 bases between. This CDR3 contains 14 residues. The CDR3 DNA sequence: TGTGCCAGCAGTGAGGGGGCCATCACAGATACGCAGTATTTT. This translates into CASSEGAITDTQYF.

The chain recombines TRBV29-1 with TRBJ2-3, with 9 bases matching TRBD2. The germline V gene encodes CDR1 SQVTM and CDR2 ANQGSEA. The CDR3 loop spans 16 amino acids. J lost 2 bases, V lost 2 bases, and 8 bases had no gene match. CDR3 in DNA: TGCAGCGTTGAATCCCCGCTAGCGGGATCCACAGATACGCAGTATTTT. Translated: CSVESPLAGSTDTQYF.

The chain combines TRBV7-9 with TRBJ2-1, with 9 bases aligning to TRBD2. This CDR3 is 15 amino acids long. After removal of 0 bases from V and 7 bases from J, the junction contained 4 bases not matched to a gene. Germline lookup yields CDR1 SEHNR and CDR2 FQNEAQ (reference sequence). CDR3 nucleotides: TGTGCCAGCAGCTTAGCTAGCGGGAGTCCAAATGAGCAGTTCTTC. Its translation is CASSLASGSPNEQFF.

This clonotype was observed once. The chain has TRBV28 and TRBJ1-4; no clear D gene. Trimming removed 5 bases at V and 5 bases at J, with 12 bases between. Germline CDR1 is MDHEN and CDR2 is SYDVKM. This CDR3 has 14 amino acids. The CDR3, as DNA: TGTGCCAGCAGTACTACTAGGGAAAATGAAAAACTGTTTTTT. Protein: CASSTTRENEKLFF.

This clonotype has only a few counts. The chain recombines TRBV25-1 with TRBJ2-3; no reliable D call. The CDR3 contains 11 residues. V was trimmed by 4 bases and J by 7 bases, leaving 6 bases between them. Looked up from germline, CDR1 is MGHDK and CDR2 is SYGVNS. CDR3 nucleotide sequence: TGTGCCAGCAGTGGACGAAATACGCAGTATTTT. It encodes CASSGRNTQYF.

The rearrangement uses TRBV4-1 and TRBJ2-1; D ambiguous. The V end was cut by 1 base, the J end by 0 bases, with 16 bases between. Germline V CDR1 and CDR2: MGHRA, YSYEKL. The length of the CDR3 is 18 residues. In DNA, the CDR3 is TGCGCCAGCAGCCAAGGTTTCAGCGACAAGAGCTCCTACAATGAGCAGTTCTTC. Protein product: CASSQGFSDKSSYNEQFF.

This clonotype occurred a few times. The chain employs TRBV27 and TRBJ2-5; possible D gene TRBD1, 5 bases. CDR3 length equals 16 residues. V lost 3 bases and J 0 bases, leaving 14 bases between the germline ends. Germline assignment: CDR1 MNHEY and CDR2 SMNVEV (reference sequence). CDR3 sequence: CASSFAGPRYQETQYF. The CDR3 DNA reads TGTGCCAGCAGTTTCGCAGGGCCACGATACCAAGAGACCCAGTACTTC.

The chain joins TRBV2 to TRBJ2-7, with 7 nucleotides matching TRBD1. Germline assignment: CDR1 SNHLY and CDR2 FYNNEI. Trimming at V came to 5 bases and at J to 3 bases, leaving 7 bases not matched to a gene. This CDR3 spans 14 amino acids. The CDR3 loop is CASSFRDRGYEQYF. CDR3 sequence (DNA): TGTGCCAGCAGTTTCCGGGACAGAGGCTACGAGCAGTACTTC. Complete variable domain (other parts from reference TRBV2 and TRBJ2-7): EPEVTQTPSHQVTQMGQEVILRCVPISNHLYFYWYRQILGQKVEFLVSFYNNEISEKSEIFDDQFSVERPDGSNFTLKIRSTKLEDSAMYFCASSFRDRGYEQYFGPGTRLTVT.